These 4 T cell receptor beta chains were all obtained from the same sample, sequenced in a study of CXCR3-negative and CXCR3-positive naive CD8 T cells. cDNA libraries for TRB were generated by 5' RACE incorporating UMI labels. TCRdb reworked the 5' RACE reads into one entry per CDR3 protein, no DNA. Its table lists some 150,000 distinct CDR3 sequences. Study-level results: Comparison of naive cells showed more hydrophobic TRB CDR3s in CXCR3-positive than in CXCR3-negative naive cells.

Their antigens are not known. The sequenced sample consisted of naive CXCR3+ CD8+ T cells from blood. Subset reported: CD45RO-CCR7+CD27+CD95- naive CD8+ T cells expressing CXCR3 (TNR3+). The receptors shown here come from a human donor in good health. Some clones in this sample may be carry-over from other donors' samples.

The rearrangement joins TRBV4-3 to TRBJ1-5; the TRBD1 assignment by TCRdb is unverifiable without DNA. The CDR3 runs 17 residues. Germline loops: CDR1 LGHNA, CDR2 YSLEER. The CDR3 sequence: CASSQNGATGLYQPQHF.

The rearrangement joins TRBV27 to TRBJ2-7; TCRdb picks TRBD1, but there is no DNA to check that call. This CDR3 spans 14 amino acids. CDR1 is MNHEY, CDR2 SMNVEV, per germline (reference sequence). The CDR3 sequence: CASSLTGVPYEQYF.

The gene calls are TRBV28 and TRBJ1-1; the D call of TRBD1 rests on TCRdb alone, since no DNA is present to check it. This CDR3 has 12 amino acids. The germline gives CDR1 MDHEN, CDR2 SYDVKM. The chain's CDR3 is CASRRRGTEAFF. Full variable domain (remainder filled in from reference TRBV28 and TRBJ1-1): DVKVTQSSRYLVKRTGEKVFLECVQDMDHENMFWYRQDPGLGLRLIYFSYDVKMKEKGDIPEGYSVSREKKERFSLILESASTNQTSMYLCASRRRGTEAFFGQGTRLTVV.

This sequence joins TRBV6-6 and TRBJ2-7; TCRdb selects TRBD2, and the lack of DNA leaves this call unchecked. Germline CDR1 reads MNHNY; CDR2 reads SVGAGI (reference sequence). The CDR3 loop spans 15 amino acids. CDR3: CASTEGLAGRYEQYF.